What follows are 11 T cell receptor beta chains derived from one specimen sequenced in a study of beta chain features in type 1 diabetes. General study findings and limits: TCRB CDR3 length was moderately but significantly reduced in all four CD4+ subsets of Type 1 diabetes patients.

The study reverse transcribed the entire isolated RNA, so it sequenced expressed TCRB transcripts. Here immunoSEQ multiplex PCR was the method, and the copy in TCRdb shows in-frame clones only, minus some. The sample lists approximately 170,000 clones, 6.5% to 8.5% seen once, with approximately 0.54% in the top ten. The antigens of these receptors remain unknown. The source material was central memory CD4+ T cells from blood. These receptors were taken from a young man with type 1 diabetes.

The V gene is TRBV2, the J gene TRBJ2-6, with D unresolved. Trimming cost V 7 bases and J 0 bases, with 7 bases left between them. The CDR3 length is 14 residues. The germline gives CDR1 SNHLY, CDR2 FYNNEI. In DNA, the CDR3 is TGTGCCAGCAAGGAGAGCTCTGGGGCCAACGTCCTGACTTTC. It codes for CASKESSGANVLTF.

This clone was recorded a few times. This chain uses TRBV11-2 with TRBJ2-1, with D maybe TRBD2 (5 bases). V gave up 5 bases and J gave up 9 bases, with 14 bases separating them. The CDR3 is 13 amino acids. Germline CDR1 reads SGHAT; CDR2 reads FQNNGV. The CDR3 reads CASSVGRESEQFF. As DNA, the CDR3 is TGTGCCAGCAGCGTTGGACGGGAAAGTGAGCAGTTCTTC.

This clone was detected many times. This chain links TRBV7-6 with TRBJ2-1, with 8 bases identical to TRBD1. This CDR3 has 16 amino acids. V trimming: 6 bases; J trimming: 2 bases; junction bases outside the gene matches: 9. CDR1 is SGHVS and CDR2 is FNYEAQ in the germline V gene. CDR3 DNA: TGTGCCAGCAGACCGACCGGGACAGGTGCCTACAATGAGCAGTTCTTC. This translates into CASRPTGTGAYNEQFF.

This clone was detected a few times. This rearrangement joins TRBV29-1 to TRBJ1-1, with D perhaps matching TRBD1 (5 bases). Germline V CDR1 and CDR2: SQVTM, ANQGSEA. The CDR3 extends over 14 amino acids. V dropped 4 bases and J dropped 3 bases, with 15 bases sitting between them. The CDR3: CSVGVRGGDTEAFF. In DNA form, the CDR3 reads TGCAGCGTTGGGGTCCGGGGGGGTGACACTGAAGCTTTCTTT.

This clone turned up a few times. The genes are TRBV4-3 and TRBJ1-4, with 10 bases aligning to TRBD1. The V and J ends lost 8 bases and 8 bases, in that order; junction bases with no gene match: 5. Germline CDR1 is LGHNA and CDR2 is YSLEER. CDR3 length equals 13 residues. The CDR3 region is CASAGTGAEKLFF. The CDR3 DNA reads TGCGCCAGCGCCGGGACAGGGGCCGAAAAACTGTTTTTT.

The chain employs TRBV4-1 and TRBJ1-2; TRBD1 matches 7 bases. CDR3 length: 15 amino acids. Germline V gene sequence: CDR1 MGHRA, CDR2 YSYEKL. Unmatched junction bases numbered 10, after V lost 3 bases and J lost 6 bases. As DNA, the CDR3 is TGCGCCAGCAGCCAGACAGGGAGGAGGGTCGATGGCTACACCTTC. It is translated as CASSQTGRRVDGYTF.

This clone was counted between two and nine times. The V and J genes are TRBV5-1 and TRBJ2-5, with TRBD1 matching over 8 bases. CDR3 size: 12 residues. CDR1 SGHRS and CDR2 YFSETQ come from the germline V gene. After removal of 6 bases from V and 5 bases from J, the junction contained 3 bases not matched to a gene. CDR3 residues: CASNNRGETQYF. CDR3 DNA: TGCGCCAGCAATAACAGGGGGGAGACCCAGTACTTC.

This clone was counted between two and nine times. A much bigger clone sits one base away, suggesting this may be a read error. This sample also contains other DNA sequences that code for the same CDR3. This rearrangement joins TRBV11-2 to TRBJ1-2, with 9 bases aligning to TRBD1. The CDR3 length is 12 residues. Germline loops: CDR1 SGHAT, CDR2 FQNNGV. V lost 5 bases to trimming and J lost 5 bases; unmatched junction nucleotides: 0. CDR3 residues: CASSDRGYGYTF. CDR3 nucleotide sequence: TGTGCCAGCAGCGACAGGGGGTATGGCTACACCTTC.

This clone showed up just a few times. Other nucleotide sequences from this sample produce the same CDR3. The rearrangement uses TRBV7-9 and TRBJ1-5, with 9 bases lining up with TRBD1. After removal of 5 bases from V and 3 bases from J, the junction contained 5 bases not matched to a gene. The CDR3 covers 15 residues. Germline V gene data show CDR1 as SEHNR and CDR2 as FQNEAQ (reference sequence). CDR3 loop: CASSRGQGHNQPQHF. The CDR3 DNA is TGTGCCAGCAGCCGGGGACAGGGCCACAATCAGCCCCAGCATTTT. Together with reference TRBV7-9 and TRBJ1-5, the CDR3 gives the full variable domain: DTGVSQNPRHKITKRGQNVTFRCDPISEHNRLYWYRQTLGQGPEFLTYFQNEAQLEKSRLLSDRFSAERPKGSFSTLEIQRTEQGDSAMYLCASSRGQGHNQPQHFGDGTRLSIL.

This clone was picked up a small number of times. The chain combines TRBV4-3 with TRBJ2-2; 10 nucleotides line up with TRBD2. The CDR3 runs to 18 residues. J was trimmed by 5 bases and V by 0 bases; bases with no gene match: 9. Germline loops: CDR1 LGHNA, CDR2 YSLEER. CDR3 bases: TGCGCCAGCAGCCAAGATCCGGCTAGCGGGGGCTCAACCGGGGAGCTGTTTTTT. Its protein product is CASSQDPASGGSTGELFF.

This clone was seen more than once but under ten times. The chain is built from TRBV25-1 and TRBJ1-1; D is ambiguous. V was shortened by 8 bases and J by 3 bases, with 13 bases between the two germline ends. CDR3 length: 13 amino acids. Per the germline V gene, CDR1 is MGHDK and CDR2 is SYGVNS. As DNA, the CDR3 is TGTGCCAGCGGAGGCGGGCGGCACACTGAAGCTTTCTTT. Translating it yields CASGGGRHTEAFF.